The 3 T cell receptor beta chains below all came from one sample that was sequenced in a study of blood T cell repertoires in COVID-19. Produced via immunoSEQ multiplex PCR; TCRdb's table is partial and in-frame only. The sample lists fewer than 300,000 clones; under 90% were seen once. The sample taken for sequencing was peripheral blood. These receptor sequences come from a woman aged 60-75 years with active or convalescent COVID-19.

The J gene is TRBJ2-3, the V gene TRBV7-2, with D maybe TRBD2 (7 bases). Germline assignment: CDR1 SGHTA and CDR2 FQGNSA. Trimming pared 4 bases from V and 10 bases from J, leaving 24 bases between. The CDR3 sequence is 16 residues long. DNA of the CDR3: TGTGCCAGCAGCTCCCTAGTGGCGGGGGCCTTCAATGCGCAGTATTTT. Amino acids: CASSSLVAGAFNAQYF.

The genes are TRBV18 and TRBJ1-1, with D possibly matching TRBD1 (6 bases). V dropped 0 bases and J dropped 3 bases, with 8 bases sitting between them. The CDR3 sequence is 14 residues long. Germline V gene data show CDR1 as KGHSH and CDR2 as LQKENI. In DNA form, the CDR3 reads TGTGCCAGCTCACCACCCGGGACATACACTGAAGCTTTCTTT. Protein: CASSPPGTYTEAFF.

J is TRBJ2-3 and V is TRBV6-4; TRBD2 matches at 8 bases. V lost 5 bases, J lost 1 base, and 8 bases stayed unmatched. The CDR3 extends over 16 amino acids. Germline V gene data show CDR1 as MRHNA and CDR2 as SNTAGT. The CDR3 here is CASSLQGRGGTDTQYF. For the CDR3, the DNA is TGTGCCAGCAGTCTTCAAGGGCGGGGGGGCACAGATACGCAGTATTTT.